Below, 3 T cell receptor beta chains from the same sample are listed, as sequenced in a study of T cell changes during pregnancy in multiple sclerosis. Method: immunoSEQ multiplex PCR; TCRdb's copy keeps in-frame clones and lacks some. The sample shows about 40,000 clones, around 93% of them seen only once. The material was CD4+ T cells from peripheral blood mononuclear cells, obtained in the first trimester of pregnancy. These TCRs come from a female donor with multiple sclerosis, enrolled in a pregnancy study.

Here the CDR3 reads CATSEETQYF. Written as DNA, the CDR3 is TGTGCCACTTCAGAAGAGACCCAGTACTTC. The V gene is TRBV7-8, the J gene TRBJ2-5; D not resolved. The CDR3 extends over 10 amino acids. Germline V CDR1 and CDR2: SGHVS, FQNEAQ. V was shortened by 10 bases and J by 3 bases, with 6 bases between the two germline ends.

CDR3 region: CASRGTGNTEAFF. The CDR3 DNA reads as TGTGCCAGCAGAGGTACAGGGAACACTGAAGCTTTCTTT. J is TRBJ1-1 and V is TRBV2; D perhaps matches TRBD1 (5 bases). This CDR3 contains 13 residues. Germline CDR1 SNHLY, CDR2 FYNNEI. Trimming stripped 6 bases from V and 1 base from J, with 9 bases between.

This clone was seen a single time. This chain joins TRBV7-2 and TRBJ2-3; D is unresolved. V shed 7 bases and J shed 3 bases, with 14 bases lying between them. The CDR3 is made up of 14 amino acids. Germline CDR1 and CDR2: SGHTA and FQGNSA. The CDR3 loop reads CASTGPERTDTQYF. Here the CDR3 DNA reads TGTGCCAGCACTGGTCCAGAGAGGACAGATACGCAGTATTTT.